Listed below are T cell receptor beta chains from one sample, sequenced in a study of T cell repertoires in cytomegalovirus infection. Via MiXCR, TCRdb re-called the reads, giving one row per CDR3 protein. The repertoire holds around 530,000 distinct CDR3 sequences, with 16% as singletons. The source material was CD8+ T cells from PBMCs. These receptors all come from a human donor in good health (CMV status not recorded). Some clones in this sample may be carry-over from other donors' samples. The CDR3 runs from the conserved cysteine through the conserved F or W. D genes are given only for firm matches. Size values are once, few and many counts, or a class for expanded clones, and some rows have none.

size	J	V	D	length	DNA	CDR3
many	TRBJ2-3	TRBV7-2	.	15	TGTGCCAGCAGCTTAGTTGACAGTCTTACAGATACGCAGTATTTT	CASSLVDSLTDTQYF
few	TRBJ2-2	TRBV28	.	17	TGTGCCAGCAGTCTCCCACTAAGGGAATCGGACACCGGGGAGCTGTTTTTT	CASSLPLRESDTGELFF
many	TRBJ1-6	TRBV7-2	.	14	TGTGCCAGCAGCTTAGAATCAATGTACTCACCCCTCCACTTT	CASSLESMYSPLHF
few	TRBJ2-1	TRBV28	TRBD2	16	TGTGCCAGCAGTTCAACCCTAGCGGGGCCCTACAATGAGCAGTTCTTC	CASSSTLAGPYNEQFF
once	TRBJ1-2	TRBV20-1	TRBD1	17	TGCAGTGCTAGAGATTATTTCGGGACAGGGGACCGCTATGGCTACACCTTC	CSARDYFGTGDRYGYTF
few	TRBJ2-3	TRBV29-1	.	10	TGCAGCGTCTATACAGATACGCAGTATTTT	CSVYTDTQYF
many	TRBJ2-2	TRBV12-3/TRBV12-4	.	12	TGTGCCAGCATTCTAGTAACCGGGGAGCTGTTTTTT	CASILVTGELFF
many	TRBJ2-1	TRBV7-9	TRBD1	16	TGTGCCAGCACCCCCCGGACAGGTCGGGCTTACAATGAGCAGTTCTTC	CASTPRTGRAYNEQFF
once	TRBJ2-1	TRBV3-1	.	17	TGTGCCAGCAGCCAAGATAAGGCGATGTCCTCCTACAATGAGCAGTTCTTC	CASSQDKAMSSYNEQFF
many	TRBJ1-3	TRBV7-9	TRBD1	16	TGTGCCAGCGGAGGACAGGGGGCGACCTCTGGAAACACCATATATTTT	CASGGQGATSGNTIYF
.	TRBJ2-1	TRBV27	.	16	TGTGCCAGCAGTTTATTACTACTAGAGCCCTACAATGAGCAGTTCTTC	CASSLLLLEPYNEQFF
.	TRBJ2-3	TRBV3-1	.	16	TGTGCCAGCAGCCAAGATCAGGGGATGTTTGCAGATACGCAGTATTTT	CASSQDQGMFADTQYF
.	TRBJ2-1	TRBV11-3	.	14	TGTGCCAGCAGCTTGCCCGGGAGTAGCGATGAGCAGTTCTTC	CASSLPGSSDEQFF
.	TRBJ2-7	TRBV6-2/TRBV6-3	.	12	TGTGCCAGCAGCCCGGTCTCCTACGAGCAGTACTTC	CASSPVSYEQYF
.	TRBJ2-2	TRBV6-8	.	15	TGTGCCAGCAGTTACTTGGGACAGAACACCGGGGAGCTGTTTTTT	CASSYLGQNTGELFF
.	TRBJ2-5	TRBV5-1	TRBD2	15	TGCGCCAGCAGATCTAGCGGGGGGATGTCGGAGACCCAGTACTTC	CASRSSGGMSETQYF
.	TRBJ1-2	TRBV5-4	TRBD1	15	TGTGCCAGCAGCATTCTCGACAGGGTTCCCTATGGCTACACCTTC	CASSILDRVPYGYTF
many	TRBJ2-1	TRBV7-8	.	18	TGTGCCAGCAGCTCCCCGGGTGGCGGCAGCCCAAGCTCAGGTGAGCAGTTCTTC	CASSSPGGGSPSSGEQFF
.	TRBJ2-7	TRBV4-1	TRBD1	16	TGCGCCAGCAGCCTACCTCCGGGACAGGGATACTACGAGCAGTACTTC	CASSLPPGQGYYEQYF
.	TRBJ2-5	TRBV6-6	TRBD2	14	TGTGCCAGCAGCGGGGCGGGGGGGCGTGAGACCCAGTACTTC	CASSGAGGRETQYF
few	TRBJ1-2	TRBV12-3/TRBV12-4	.	15	TGTGCCAGCAGTTTCTGCCTGGGGAGGACTTGCGGCTACACCTTC	CASSFCLGRTCGYTF
few	TRBJ2-7	TRBV10-3	TRBD1	16	TGTGCCACGCAAGGGTTTCGGGACAGGGGTTCCTACGAGCAGTACTTC	CATQGFRDRGSYEQYF
many	TRBJ1-1	TRBV11-2	.	14	TGTGCCAGCAGCTTAGGACTCATTTTCACTGAAGCTTTCTTT	CASSLGLIFTEAFF
few	TRBJ2-4	TRBV28	TRBD2	20	TGTGCCAGCAGTTTATGGGGAACCGGGACTAGCGGGAGTGACGGATACATTCAGTACTTC	CASSLWGTGTSGSDGYIQYF
few	TRBJ1-1	TRBV9	.	16	TGTGCCAGCAGCGCCCCTCCAGACAGGTTGAACACTGAAGCTTTCTTT	CASSAPPDRLNTEAFF
many	TRBJ2-4	TRBV7-2	.	14	TGTGCCAGCAGCTCCCGGGACGGGATAAACATTCAGTACTTC	CASSSRDGINIQYF
many	TRBJ1-5	TRBV7-8	.	18	TGTGCCAGCAGCTTAGGCGGAGCTCAGGGAGGACTCAATCAGCCCCAGCATTTT	CASSLGGAQGGLNQPQHF
.	TRBJ1-2	TRBV27	.	12	TGTGCCAGCAGTGTCCGAGGGAATGGCTACACCTTC	CASSVRGNGYTF
many	TRBJ1-2	TRBV6-5	.	15	TGTGCCAGCAGTTACAACGGAGCTAATAACTATGGCTACACCTTC	CASSYNGANNYGYTF
.	TRBJ2-2	TRBV10-3	.	15	TGTGCCATCAGACTTCAGGGGCGGAACACCGGGGAGCTGTTTTTT	CAIRLQGRNTGELFF
many	TRBJ2-1	TRBV7-2	TRBD2	18	TGTGCCAGCGCCGGGCTAGCGGGAGACCTCCCACACCCCAATGAGCAGTTCTTC	CASAGLAGDLPHPNEQFF
few	TRBJ2-1	TRBV4-1	TRBD1	15	TGCGCCAGCAGCCAGAACAGGGGGCGCGGGAATGAGCAGTTCTTC	CASSQNRGRGNEQFF
few	TRBJ2-2	TRBV5-6	.	13	TGTGCCAGCAGCTTGCCTGTCACCGGGGAGCTGTTTTTT	CASSLPVTGELFF
few	TRBJ2-7	TRBV4-2	TRBD2	17	TGTGCCAGCAGCCATCTCGGACTAGCGGGAGAGCCCTACGAGCAGTACTTC	CASSHLGLAGEPYEQYF
few	TRBJ1-1	TRBV27	.	16	TGTGCCAGCAGTTTATCGATTGGGGGTTCTGGCACTGAAGCTTTCTTT	CASSLSIGGSGTEAFF
.	TRBJ2-5	TRBV27	TRBD2	16	TGTGCCAGCAGTTCCGGACTAGCGGGAGTTCCGGAGACCCAGTACTTC	CASSSGLAGVPETQYF
few	TRBJ1-5	TRBV12-3/TRBV12-4	.	13	TGTGCCAGCACCTCCCCGGGCAATCAGCCCCAGCATTTT	CASTSPGNQPQHF
.	TRBJ2-5	TRBV19	TRBD2	17	TGTGCCAGTAGTATCCCCCTAGCGGGAGGCCTCCAAGAGACCCAGTACTTC	CASSIPLAGGLQETQYF
many	TRBJ2-1	TRBV6-1	.	14	TGTGCCAGCAGTACCATTGAACAGGACAATGAGCAGTTCTTC	CASSTIEQDNEQFF
many	TRBJ2-2	TRBV7-2	.	16	TGTGCCAGCAGCTCATCCCGGGACCTTCCCACCGGGGAGCTGTTTTTT	CASSSSRDLPTGELFF
many	TRBJ1-2	TRBV7-9	.	13	TGTGCCAGCAGCTTAGATGTGAAGGATGGCTACACCTTC	CASSLDVKDGYTF